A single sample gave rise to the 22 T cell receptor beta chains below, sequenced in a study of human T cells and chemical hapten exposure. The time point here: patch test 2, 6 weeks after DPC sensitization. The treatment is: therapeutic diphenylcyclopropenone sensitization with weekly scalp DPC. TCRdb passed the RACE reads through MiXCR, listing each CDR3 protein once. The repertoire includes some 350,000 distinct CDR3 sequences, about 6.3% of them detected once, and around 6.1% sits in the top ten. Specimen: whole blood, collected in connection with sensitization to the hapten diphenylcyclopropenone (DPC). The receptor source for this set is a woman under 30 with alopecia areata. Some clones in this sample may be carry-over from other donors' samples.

The CDR3: CASSVVGGTGLGTGANVLTF. The CDR3 region has the DNA TGTGCCAGCAGCGTGGTGGGAGGGACAGGGTTAGGAACGGGGGCCAACGTCCTGACTTTC. The rearrangement links TRBV9 to TRBJ2-6, with 9 positions matching TRBD1. Trimming removed 2 bases from V and 4 bases from J; junction bases left unmatched: 16. The length of the CDR3 is 20 residues. In germline, CDR1 is SGDLS, CDR2 YYNGEE.

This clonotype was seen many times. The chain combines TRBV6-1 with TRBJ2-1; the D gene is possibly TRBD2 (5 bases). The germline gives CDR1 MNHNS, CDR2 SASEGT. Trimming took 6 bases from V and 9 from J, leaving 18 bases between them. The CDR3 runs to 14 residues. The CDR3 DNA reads TGTGCCAGCAGCGGACTCCGTCTCTTTGCTGAGCAGTTCTTC. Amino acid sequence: CASSGLRLFAEQFF.

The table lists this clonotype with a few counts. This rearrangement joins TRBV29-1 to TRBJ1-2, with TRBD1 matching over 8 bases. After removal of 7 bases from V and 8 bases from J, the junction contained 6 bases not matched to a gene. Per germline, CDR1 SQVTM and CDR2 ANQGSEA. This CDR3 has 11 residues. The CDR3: CSAQGAPGYTF. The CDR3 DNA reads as TGCAGCGCTCAGGGGGCTCCCGGCTACACCTTC.

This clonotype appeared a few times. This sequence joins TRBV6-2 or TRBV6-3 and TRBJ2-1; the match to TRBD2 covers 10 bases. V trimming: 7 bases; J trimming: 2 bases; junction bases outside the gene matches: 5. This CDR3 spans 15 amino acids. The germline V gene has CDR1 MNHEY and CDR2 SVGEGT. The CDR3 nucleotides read TGTGCCAGCAAGAAAAGCGGGGGGGCCTACAATGAGCAGTTCTTC. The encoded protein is CASKKSGGAYNEQFF.

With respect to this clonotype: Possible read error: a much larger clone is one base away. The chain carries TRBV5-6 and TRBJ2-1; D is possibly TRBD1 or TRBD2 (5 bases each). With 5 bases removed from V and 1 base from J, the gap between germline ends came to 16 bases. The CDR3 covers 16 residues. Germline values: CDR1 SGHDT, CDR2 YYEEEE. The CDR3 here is CASSYRGRRSYNEQFF. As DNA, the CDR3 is TGTGCCAGCAGTTACCGGGGCCGAAGATCCTACAATGAGCAGTTCTTC.

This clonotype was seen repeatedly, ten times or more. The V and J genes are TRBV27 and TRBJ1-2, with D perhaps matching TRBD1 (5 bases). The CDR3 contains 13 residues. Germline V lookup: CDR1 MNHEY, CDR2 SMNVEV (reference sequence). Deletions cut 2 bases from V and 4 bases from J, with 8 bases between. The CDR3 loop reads CASSLKDTYGYTF. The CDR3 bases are TGTGCCAGCAGTTTAAAGGACACCTATGGCTACACCTTC.

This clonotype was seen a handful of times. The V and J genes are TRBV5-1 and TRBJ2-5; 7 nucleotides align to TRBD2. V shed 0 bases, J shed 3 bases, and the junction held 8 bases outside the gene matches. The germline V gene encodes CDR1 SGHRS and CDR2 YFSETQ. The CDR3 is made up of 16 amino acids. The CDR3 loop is CASSLASLAAKETQYF. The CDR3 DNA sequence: TGCGCCAGCAGCTTGGCTTCTCTAGCGGCAAAAGAGACCCAGTACTTC.

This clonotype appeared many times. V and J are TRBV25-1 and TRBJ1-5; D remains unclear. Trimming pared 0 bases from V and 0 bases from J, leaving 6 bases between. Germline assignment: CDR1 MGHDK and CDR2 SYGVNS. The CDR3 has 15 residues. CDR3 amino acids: CASSEYADSNQPQHF. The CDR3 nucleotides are TGTGCCAGCAGTGAATATGCAGATAGCAATCAGCCCCAGCATTTT. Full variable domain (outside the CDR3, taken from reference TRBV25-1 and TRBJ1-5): EADIYQTPRYLVIGTGKKITLECSQTMGHDKMYWYQQDPGMELHLIHYSYGVNSTEKGDLSSESTVSRIRTEHFPLTLESARPSHTSQYLCASSEYADSNQPQHFGDGTRLSIL.

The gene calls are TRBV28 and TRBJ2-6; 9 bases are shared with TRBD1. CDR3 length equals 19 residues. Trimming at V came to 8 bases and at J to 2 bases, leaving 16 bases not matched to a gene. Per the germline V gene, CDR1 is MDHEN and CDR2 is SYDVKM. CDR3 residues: CASFQTPGQGNAGANVLTF. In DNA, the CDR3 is TGTGCCAGCTTCCAAACTCCGGGACAGGGTAACGCTGGGGCCAACGTCCTGACTTTC. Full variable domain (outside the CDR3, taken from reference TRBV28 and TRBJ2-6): DVKVTQSSRYLVKRTGEKVFLECVQDMDHENMFWYRQDPGLGLRLIYFSYDVKMKEKGDIPEGYSVSREKKERFSLILESASTNQTSMYLCASFQTPGQGNAGANVLTFGAGSRLTVL.

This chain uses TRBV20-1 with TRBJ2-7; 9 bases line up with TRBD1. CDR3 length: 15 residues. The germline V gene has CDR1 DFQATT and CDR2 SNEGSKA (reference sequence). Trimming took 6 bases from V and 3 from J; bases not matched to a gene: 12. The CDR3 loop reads CSARRPGQGLYEQYF. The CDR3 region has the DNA TGCAGTGCCAGAAGACCGGGACAGGGCCTCTACGAGCAGTACTTC.

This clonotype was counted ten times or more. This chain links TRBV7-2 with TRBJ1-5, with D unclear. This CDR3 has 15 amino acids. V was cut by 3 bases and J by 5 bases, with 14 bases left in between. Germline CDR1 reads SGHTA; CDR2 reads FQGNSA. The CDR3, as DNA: TGTGCCAGCAGCTTCCGGGGTGGAGGCGATCAGCCCCAGCATTTT. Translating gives CASSFRGGGDQPQHF.

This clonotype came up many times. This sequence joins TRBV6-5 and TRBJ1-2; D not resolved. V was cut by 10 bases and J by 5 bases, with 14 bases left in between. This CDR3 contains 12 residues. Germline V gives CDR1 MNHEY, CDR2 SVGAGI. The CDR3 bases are TGTGCCACTGGGTATCGGATGTATGGCTACACCTTC. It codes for CATGYRMYGYTF.

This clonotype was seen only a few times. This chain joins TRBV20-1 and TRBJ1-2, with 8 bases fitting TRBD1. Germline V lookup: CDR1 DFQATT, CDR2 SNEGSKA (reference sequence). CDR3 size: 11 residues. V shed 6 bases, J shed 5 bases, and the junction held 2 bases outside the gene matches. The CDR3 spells CSARQGYGYTF. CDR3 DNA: TGCAGTGCAAGACAGGGGTATGGCTACACCTTC.

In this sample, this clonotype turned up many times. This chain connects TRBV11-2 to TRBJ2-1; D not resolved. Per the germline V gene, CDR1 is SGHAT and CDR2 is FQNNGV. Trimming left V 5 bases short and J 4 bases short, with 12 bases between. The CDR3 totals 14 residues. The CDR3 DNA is TGTGCCAGCAGCCCCCCTGGCCTGTACAATGAGCAGTTCTTC. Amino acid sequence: CASSPPGLYNEQFF.

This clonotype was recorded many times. CDR3 in DNA: TGTGCCAGCAGCTTAACGGGACAGCCAAATTCACCCCTCCACTTT. Translation gives CASSLTGQPNSPLHF. The chain employs TRBV7-3 and TRBJ1-6, with 7 bases lining up with TRBD1. The germline CDR1 and CDR2 sequences are SGHTA and FQGTGA. This CDR3 region has 15 residues. The junction had 3 bases not matched to a gene; V was cut back by 0 bases and J by 7 bases.

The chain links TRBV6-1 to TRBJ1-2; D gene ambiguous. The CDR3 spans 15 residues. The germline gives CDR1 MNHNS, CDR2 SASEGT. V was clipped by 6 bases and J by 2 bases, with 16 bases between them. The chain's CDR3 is CASSVDPRTNYGYTF. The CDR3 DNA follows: TGTGCCAGCAGCGTTGACCCCCGAACAAACTATGGCTACACCTTC.

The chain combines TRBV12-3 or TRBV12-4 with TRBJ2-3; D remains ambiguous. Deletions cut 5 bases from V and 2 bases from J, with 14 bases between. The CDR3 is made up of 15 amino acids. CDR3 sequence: CASSTELTATDTQYF. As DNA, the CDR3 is TGTGCCAGCAGTACCGAACTAACCGCCACAGATACGCAGTATTTT.

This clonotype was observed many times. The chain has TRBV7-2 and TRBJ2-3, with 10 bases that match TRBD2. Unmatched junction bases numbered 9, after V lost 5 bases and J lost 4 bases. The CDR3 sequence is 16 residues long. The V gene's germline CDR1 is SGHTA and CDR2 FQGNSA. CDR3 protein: CASSPQASGGSDTQYF. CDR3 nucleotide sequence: TGTGCCAGCAGCCCACAGGCTAGCGGGGGATCAGATACGCAGTATTTT.

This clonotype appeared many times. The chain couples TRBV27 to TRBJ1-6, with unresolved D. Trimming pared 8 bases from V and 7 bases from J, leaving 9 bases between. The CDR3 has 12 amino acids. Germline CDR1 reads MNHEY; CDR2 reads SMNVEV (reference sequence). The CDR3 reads CASGGVNSPLHF. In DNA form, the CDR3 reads TGTGCCAGCGGTGGGGTAAATTCACCCCTCCACTTT.

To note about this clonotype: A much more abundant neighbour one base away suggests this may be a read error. CDR3 sequence: CASSGVGGGSYTF. The CDR3 coding sequence is TGTGCCAGCAGTGGTGTCGGGGGCGGTAGCTACACCTTC. V gene TRBV12-3 or TRBV12-4 combines with J gene TRBJ1-2; perhaps TRBD1 as D (6 bases). V lost 5 bases, J lost 9 bases, and 16 bases lay in between. The CDR3 spans 13 residues.

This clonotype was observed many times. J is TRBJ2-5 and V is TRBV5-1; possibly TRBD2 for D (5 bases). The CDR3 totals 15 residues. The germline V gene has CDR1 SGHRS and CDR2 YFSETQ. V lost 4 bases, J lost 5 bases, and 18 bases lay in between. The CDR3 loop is CASSPGIRLGETQYF. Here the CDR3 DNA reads TGCGCCAGCAGCCCGGGGATTCGCCTGGGCGAGACCCAGTACTTC.

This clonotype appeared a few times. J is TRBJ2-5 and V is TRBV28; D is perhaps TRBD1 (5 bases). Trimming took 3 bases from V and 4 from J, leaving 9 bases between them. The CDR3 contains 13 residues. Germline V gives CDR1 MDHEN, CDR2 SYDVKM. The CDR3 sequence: CASSFQGTETQYF. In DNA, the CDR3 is TGTGCCAGCAGTTTCCAGGGAACAGAGACCCAGTACTTC.